The clone carrying this T cell receptor (beta chain) was seen at least ten times. The CDR3 contains 12 residues. Germline CDR1 and CDR2: MNHNY and SVGAGI (reference sequence). Unique molecular identifiers were incorporated into the prepared TCRbeta library. TCRdb used MiXCR to reprocess the PCR reads, holding one entry per CDR3 protein. Of 600,000 to 700,000 distinct CDR3 sequences in the sample, approximately 16% were seen once. The data are from a study of T-cell reconstitution after alpha-beta-depleted transplantation in children. The chain recombines TRBV6-6 with TRBJ2-1, with D uncertain. Sample: PBMCs from the stem cell graft donor, taken from the stem cell graft. The sequence was obtained from a human donor who donated a stem cell graft to a child with acute myeloid leukemia. The CDR3 DNA follows: TGTGCGGGTCAGGCAAACTACAATGAGCAGTTCTTC. This gives the protein CAGQANYNEQFF.